This passage covers 26 T cell receptor beta chains from one sample sequenced in a study of cytomegalovirus exposure and HLA in healthy donors. The PCR employed 60 Vbeta primers together with 13 Jbeta primers. Clones were sequenced by immunoSEQ multiplex PCR, and TCRdb holds only the in-frame ones, with some missing. In total, the table holds approximately 120,000 clones. Sequencing used PBMCs. Every receptor here comes from a young man in good health and CMV-seronegative.

This chain connects TRBV5-1 to TRBJ1-1; 8 bases line up with TRBD1. The V and J ends lost 2 bases and 3 bases, in that order; junction bases with no gene match: 6. Germline V gene data show CDR1 as SGHRS and CDR2 as YFSETQ. The CDR3 is 15 residues long. For the CDR3, the DNA is TGCGCCAGCAGCTTCACACAGGGGGGCGACACTGAAGCTTTCTTT. This sequence encodes CASSFTQGGDTEAFF.

The CDR3: CASSPRLAGYNEQFF. For the CDR3, the DNA is TGTGCCAGCAGCCCCAGGCTAGCGGGATACAATGAGCAGTTCTTC. The chain recombines TRBV4-2 with TRBJ2-1; 9 bases line up with TRBD2. The CDR3 has 15 amino acids. V was pared by 4 bases and J by 4 bases, with 5 bases of the junction left unmatched. From germline, CDR1 is LGHNA and CDR2 YNFKEQ.

The rearrangement uses TRBV5-4 and TRBJ2-5, with 10 nucleotides matching TRBD2. CDR1 SGHNT and CDR2 YYREEE come from the germline V gene (reference sequence). The CDR3 spans 15 residues. V lost 0 bases, J lost 5 bases, and 4 bases stayed unmatched. Here the CDR3 reads CASSLVAGGGETQYF. CDR3 DNA: TGTGCCAGCAGCTTGGTAGCGGGGGGCGGGGAGACCCAGTACTTC.

The rearrangement joins TRBV11-2 to TRBJ2-2, with TRBD1 identical over 8 bases. Germline V gives CDR1 SGHAT, CDR2 FQNNGV. This CDR3 has 16 residues. V was pared by 4 bases and J by 6 bases, with 10 bases of the junction left unmatched. The CDR3 DNA reads as TGTGCCAGCAGCTCGGTGGGGGCAGGGGGCCCCGGGGAGCTGTTTTTT. It specifies CASSSVGAGGPGELFF.

The chain carries TRBV6-5 and TRBJ2-5; tentatively, D is TRBD2 (6 bases). The V and J ends lost 6 bases and 4 bases respectively, with 12 bases between them. The CDR3 is made up of 13 amino acids. From germline, CDR1 is MNHEY and CDR2 SVGAGI. DNA of the CDR3: TGTGCCAGCAGCCACCGGGGGAGAGAGACCCAGTACTTC. Translating it yields CASSHRGRETQYF.

The chain uses TRBV6-1 and TRBJ1-2; D is unclear. V shed 6 bases and J shed 8 bases, with 16 bases lying between them. Germline V gene lookup returns CDR1 MNHNS and CDR2 SASEGT. This CDR3 contains 13 residues. CDR3 sequence (DNA): TGTGCCAGCAGCGATCCTGAGGGCCTCGGCTACACCTTC. It encodes CASSDPEGLGYTF.

The chain uses TRBV9 and TRBJ2-1; D ambiguous. This CDR3 comprises 13 residues. Deletions cut 0 bases from V and 6 bases from J, with 7 bases between. Germline V lookup: CDR1 SGDLS, CDR2 YYNGEE. The CDR3 DNA is TGTGCCAGCAGCGTAGGGTCAGTCAATGAGCAGTTCTTC. Protein product: CASSVGSVNEQFF.

V is TRBV28 and J is TRBJ1-1, with D tentatively TRBD1 (6 bases). Looked up from germline, CDR1 is MDHEN and CDR2 is SYDVKM. The CDR3 runs to 16 residues. The V and J ends lost 2 bases and 1 base respectively, with 14 bases between them. The CDR3 nucleotides read TGTGCCAGCAGTTTAACCACGGACAGACCGAACACTGAAGCTTTCTTT. It is translated as CASSLTTDRPNTEAFF.

Points on this clone: The same CDR3 is also encoded by other DNA sequences in this sample. The V gene is TRBV9, the J gene TRBJ2-7; 8 nucleotides align to TRBD1. Trimming took 2 bases from V and 4 from J; bases not matched to a gene: 5. Germline assignment: CDR1 SGDLS and CDR2 YYNGEE. The CDR3 is 14 amino acids. The CDR3 loop is CASSVGQGAYEQYF. CDR3 bases: TGTGCCAGCAGCGTTGGGCAGGGGGCTTACGAGCAGTACTTC.

The V call is TRBV2, the J call TRBJ1-1; D may be TRBD1 (5 bases). Trimming removed 3 bases at V and 3 bases at J, with 11 bases between. The CDR3 is 14 amino acids. CDR1 and CDR2 from the germline V gene are SNHLY and FYNNEI. CDR3 in amino acids: CASSDRVYDTEAFF. For the CDR3, the DNA is TGTGCCAGCAGTGACAGGGTTTATGACACTGAAGCTTTCTTT.

V is TRBV19 and J is TRBJ2-7, with TRBD2 matching over 12 bases. The CDR3 is 16 amino acids. V was pared by 0 bases and J by 4 bases, with 4 bases of the junction left unmatched. Germline CDR1 reads LNHDA; CDR2 reads SQIVND (reference sequence). The DNA of the CDR3 is TGTGCCAGTAGTATAGATAGACTAGCGGGAGATTACGAGCAGTACTTC. This codes for CASSIDRLAGDYEQYF.

This chain joins TRBV19 and TRBJ2-7; 8 bases line up with TRBD2. The V segment lost 7 bases and the J segment 3 bases; nucleotides outside the gene matches: 8. This CDR3 contains 14 residues. Germline loops: CDR1 LNHDA, CDR2 SQIVND (reference sequence). The CDR3 is CASTGGGPLYEQYF. For the CDR3, the DNA is TGTGCCAGTACCGGCGGGGGGCCTCTCTACGAGCAGTACTTC.

V gene TRBV28 combines with J gene TRBJ1-1; D unclear. The CDR3 is 14 residues long. Germline CDR1 MDHEN, CDR2 SYDVKM. V was pared by 3 bases and J by 1 base, with 9 bases between. CDR3 coding DNA: TGTGCCAGCAGTTTTGGGGAGTCGAACACTGAAGCTTTCTTT. As protein: CASSFGESNTEAFF.

The J gene is TRBJ1-2, the V gene TRBV6-5, with 10 nucleotides matching TRBD1. The CDR3 is made up of 13 amino acids. CDR1 and CDR2 (germline): MNHEY, SVGAGI. J gave up 8 bases and V 2 bases, and 2 bases lay outside the gene matches. CDR3: CASSYGTGVGYTF. The CDR3 DNA sequence: TGTGCCAGCAGTTACGGGACAGGGGTCGGCTACACCTTC.

V and J are TRBV7-6 and TRBJ1-2; 9 nucleotides match TRBD1. Germline CDR1 SGHVS, CDR2 FNYEAQ. This CDR3 is 15 amino acids long. V was pared by 2 bases and J by 6 bases, with 7 bases of the junction left unmatched. Here the CDR3 reads CASSLPGQGANGYTF. CDR3 sequence (DNA): TGTGCCAGCAGCTTACCGGGACAGGGAGCAAATGGCTACACCTTC. The variable domain in full, with the rest retrieved from reference TRBV7-6 and TRBJ1-2, is GAGVSQSPRYKVTKRGQDVALRCDPISGHVSLYWYRQALGQGPEFLTYFNYEAQQDKSGLPNDRFSAERPEGSISTLTIQRTEQRDSAMYRCASSLPGQGANGYTFGSGTRLTVV.

The CDR3 region is CASSLAVGGYGYTF. DNA for the CDR3: TGCGCCAGCAGCTTGGCTGTGGGGGGCTATGGCTACACCTTC. The chain recombines TRBV5-1 with TRBJ1-2, with D maybe TRBD1 (5 bases). The length of the CDR3 is 14 residues. The germline V gene has CDR1 SGHRS and CDR2 YFSETQ. Trimming took off 0 bases at V and 4 bases at J, with 10 bases between the two ends.

The gene calls are TRBV5-4 and TRBJ2-3; D unclear. V was trimmed by 1 base and J by 0 bases, leaving 9 bases between them. CDR3 length: 15 residues. CDR1 is SGHNT, CDR2 YYREEE, per germline (reference sequence). Here the CDR3 reads CASSLPSRSTDTQYF. Written as DNA, the CDR3 is TGTGCCAGCAGCTTGCCTAGTCGAAGCACAGATACGCAGTATTTT.

The genes are TRBV6-5 and TRBJ2-7, with 7 bases matching TRBD2. V lost 6 bases and J lost 6; bases outside the gene matches: 14. The germline V gene has CDR1 MNHEY and CDR2 SVGAGI. CDR3 length: 15 amino acids. The CDR3: CASSPWMGGTVEQYF. DNA for the CDR3: TGTGCCAGCAGCCCCTGGATGGGGGGGACGGTCGAGCAGTACTTC.

The rearrangement links TRBV4-1 to TRBJ2-5; TRBD1 aligns across 10 bases. The germline V gene has CDR1 MGHRA and CDR2 YSYEKL. V dropped 4 bases and J dropped 4; count of bases not matched to a gene: 6. The CDR3 has 15 residues. CDR3 residues: CASSRAGQGLETQYF. CDR3 DNA: TGCGCCAGCAGCCGGGCGGGACAGGGGTTAGAGACCCAGTACTTC.

The gene calls are TRBV7-9 and TRBJ1-6, with 8 bases fitting TRBD1. This CDR3 region has 15 residues. Losses at the gene ends were 6 bases for V and 6 bases for J; bases not matched to a gene: 7. Germline CDR1 SEHNR, CDR2 FQNEAQ (reference sequence). CDR3: CASSPRTGSNSPLHF. DNA for the CDR3: TGTGCCAGCAGTCCGCGGACAGGGAGTAATTCACCCCTCCACTTT.

The chain is built from TRBV19 and TRBJ2-7; 10 bases are shared with TRBD1. Germline V gives CDR1 LNHDA, CDR2 SQIVND (reference sequence). With 5 bases clipped from V and 3 bases from J, the junction kept 4 bases outside the gene matches. The CDR3 has 14 residues. The CDR3 reads CASSSRTGGYEQYF. CDR3 nucleotide sequence: TGTGCCAGTAGTTCACGGACAGGGGGCTACGAGCAGTACTTC. The full variable domain, in which reference TRBV19 and TRBJ2-7 provide the parts outside the CDR3, is DGGITQSPKYLFRKEGQNVTLSCEQNLNHDAMYWYRQDPGQGLRLIYYSQIVNDFQKGDIAEGYSVSREKKESFPLTVTSAQKNPTAFYLCASSSRTGGYEQYFGPGTRLTVT.

In nucleotides, the CDR3 is TGTGCCAGCAGCTTATTGGGGGCAGGGGGCTACTATGGCTACACCTTC. Translating gives CASSLLGAGGYYGYTF. The chain carries TRBV7-2 and TRBJ1-2, with 8 bases lining up with TRBD1. CDR1 SGHTA and CDR2 FQGNSA come from the germline V gene. V lost 2 bases, J lost 3 bases, and 8 bases stayed unmatched. The CDR3 has 16 residues.

This chain connects TRBV7-8 to TRBJ2-5, with D uncertain. The germline gives CDR1 SGHVS, CDR2 FQNEAQ. This CDR3 has 15 amino acids. The V and J ends lost 4 bases and 0 bases respectively, with 12 bases between them. In DNA form, the CDR3 reads TGTGCCAGCAGCTACGACGACTCTTACCAAGAGACCCAGTACTTC. This translates into CASSYDDSYQETQYF. Full variable domain (outside the CDR3, taken from reference TRBV7-8 and TRBJ2-5): GAGVSQSPRYKVAKRGQDVALRCDPISGHVSLFWYQQALGQGPEFLTYFQNEAQLDKSGLPSDRFFAERPEGSVSTLKIQRTQQEDSAVYLCASSYDDSYQETQYFGPGTRLLVL.

Details on this clone: Other DNA sequences from this sample encode an identical CDR3 as well. The chain uses TRBV5-1 and TRBJ2-5; D call uncertain. This CDR3 contains 13 residues. Per germline, CDR1 SGHRS and CDR2 YFSETQ. V was pared by 0 bases and J by 2 bases, with 5 bases between. The CDR3 region has the DNA TGCGCCAGCAGCTTGGCCGTTCAAGAGACCCAGTACTTC. Its translation is CASSLAVQETQYF.

The gene calls are TRBV20-1 and TRBJ2-3; D unclear. CDR1 DFQATT and CDR2 SNEGSKA come from the germline V gene (reference sequence). The CDR3 is 11 residues long. V lost 6 bases to trimming and J lost 5 bases, with 9 bases between them. CDR3 sequence (DNA): TGCAGTGCGGTTACTGGAGATACGCAGTATTTT. Its protein product is CSAVTGDTQYF.

The chain joins TRBV10-3 to TRBJ1-1; D is possibly TRBD1 (6 bases). Trimming took off 4 bases at V and 0 bases at J, with 15 bases between the two ends. The CDR3 contains 16 residues. Germline CDR1 is ENHRY and CDR2 is SYGVKD. In DNA form, the CDR3 reads TGTGCCATCAGTGCAACCGGGACACCCATGAACACTGAAGCTTTCTTT. As protein: CAISATGTPMNTEAFF.